The T cell receptor (beta chain) described here comes from a study of early T cells in non-severe SARS-CoV-2 infection. Study information: The input, bulk RNA from unsorted whole blood, was sequenced, and chains were unpaired.

TCRdb itself ran the 5' RACE reads through MiXCR, one entry per CDR3 protein. This table holds tens of thousands of distinct CDR3 sequences, roughly 6.2% found once. This CDR3 is built from 10 residues. CDR1 and CDR2 (germline): SGHTA, FQGNSA. V dropped 6 bases and J dropped 10 bases, with 8 bases sitting between them. Sample: whole blood. The TCR originated in an adult who was a healthcare worker with PCR-confirmed SARS-CoV-2 infection or an uninfected control (not recorded which). The chain joins TRBV7-2 to TRBJ2-3; D is uncertain. The CDR3 sequence is CASRGQAQYF. Here the CDR3 DNA reads TGTGCCAGCAGGGGTCAGGCGCAGTATTTT.